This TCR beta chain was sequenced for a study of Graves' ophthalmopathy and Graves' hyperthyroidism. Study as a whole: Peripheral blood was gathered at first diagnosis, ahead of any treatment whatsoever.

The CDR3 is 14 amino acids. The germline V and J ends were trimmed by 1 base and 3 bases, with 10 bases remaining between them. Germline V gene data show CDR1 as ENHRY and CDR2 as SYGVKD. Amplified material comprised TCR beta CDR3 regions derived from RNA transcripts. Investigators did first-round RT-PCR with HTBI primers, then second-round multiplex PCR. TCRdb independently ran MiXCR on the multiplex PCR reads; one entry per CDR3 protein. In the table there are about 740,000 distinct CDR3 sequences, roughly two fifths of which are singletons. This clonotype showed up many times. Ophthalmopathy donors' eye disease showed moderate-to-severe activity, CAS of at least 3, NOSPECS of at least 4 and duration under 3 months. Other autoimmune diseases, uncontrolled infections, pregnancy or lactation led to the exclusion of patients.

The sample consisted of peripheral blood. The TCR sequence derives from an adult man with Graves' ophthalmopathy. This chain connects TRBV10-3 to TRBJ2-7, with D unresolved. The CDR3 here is CAISELGPNYEQYF. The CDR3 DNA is TGTGCCATCAGTGAGTTAGGACCAAACTACGAGCAGTACTTC.